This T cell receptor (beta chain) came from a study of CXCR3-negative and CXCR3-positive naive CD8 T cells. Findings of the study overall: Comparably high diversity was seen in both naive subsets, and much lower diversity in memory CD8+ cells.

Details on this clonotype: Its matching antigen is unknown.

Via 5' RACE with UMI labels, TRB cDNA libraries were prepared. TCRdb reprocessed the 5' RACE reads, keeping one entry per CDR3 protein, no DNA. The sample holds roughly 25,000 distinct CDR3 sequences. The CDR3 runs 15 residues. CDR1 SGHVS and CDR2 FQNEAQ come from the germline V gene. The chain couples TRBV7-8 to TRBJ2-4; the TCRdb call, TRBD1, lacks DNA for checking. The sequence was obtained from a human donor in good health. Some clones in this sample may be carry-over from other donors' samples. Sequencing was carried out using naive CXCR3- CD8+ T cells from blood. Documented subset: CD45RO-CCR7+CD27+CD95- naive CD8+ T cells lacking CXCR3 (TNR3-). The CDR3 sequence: CASSLAGQGENIQYF.